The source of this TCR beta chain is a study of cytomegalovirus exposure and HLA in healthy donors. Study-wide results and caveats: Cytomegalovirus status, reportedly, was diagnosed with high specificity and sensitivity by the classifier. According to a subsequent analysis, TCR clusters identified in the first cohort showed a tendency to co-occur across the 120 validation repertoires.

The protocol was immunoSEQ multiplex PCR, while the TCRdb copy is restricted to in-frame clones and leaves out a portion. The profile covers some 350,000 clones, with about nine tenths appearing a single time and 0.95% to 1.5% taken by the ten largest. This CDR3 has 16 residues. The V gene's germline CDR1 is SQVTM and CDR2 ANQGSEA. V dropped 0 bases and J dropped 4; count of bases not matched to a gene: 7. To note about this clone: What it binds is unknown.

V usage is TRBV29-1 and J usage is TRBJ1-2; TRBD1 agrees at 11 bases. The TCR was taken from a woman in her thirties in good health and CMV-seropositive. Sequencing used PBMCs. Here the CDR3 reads CSVEDRGTGGVYGYTF. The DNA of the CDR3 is TGCAGCGTTGAAGATCGAGGGACAGGGGGAGTCTATGGCTACACCTTC.